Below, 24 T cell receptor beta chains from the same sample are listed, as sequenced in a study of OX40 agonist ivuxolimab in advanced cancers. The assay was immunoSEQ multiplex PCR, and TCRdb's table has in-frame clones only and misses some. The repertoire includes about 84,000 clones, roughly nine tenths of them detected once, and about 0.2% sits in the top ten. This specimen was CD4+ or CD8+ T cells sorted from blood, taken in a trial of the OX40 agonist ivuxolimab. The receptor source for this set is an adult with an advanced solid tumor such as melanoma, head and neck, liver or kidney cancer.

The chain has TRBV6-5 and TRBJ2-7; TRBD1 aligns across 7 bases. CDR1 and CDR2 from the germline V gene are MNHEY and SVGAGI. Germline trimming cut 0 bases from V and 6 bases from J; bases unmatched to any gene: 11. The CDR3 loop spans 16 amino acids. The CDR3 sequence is CASSYSRGQPLREQYF. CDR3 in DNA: TGTGCCAGCAGTTACTCGAGGGGGCAACCCCTCCGCGAGCAGTACTTC.

In DNA, the CDR3 is TGTGCCTGGAGTCAGGGGACCTATGGCTACACCTTC. Translation gives CAWSQGTYGYTF. The rearrangement joins TRBV30 to TRBJ1-2, with D tentatively TRBD1 (6 bases). Germline CDR1 GTSNPN, CDR2 SVGIG (reference sequence). The CDR3 is made up of 12 amino acids. V lost 2 bases and J lost 4, with 8 bases in between.

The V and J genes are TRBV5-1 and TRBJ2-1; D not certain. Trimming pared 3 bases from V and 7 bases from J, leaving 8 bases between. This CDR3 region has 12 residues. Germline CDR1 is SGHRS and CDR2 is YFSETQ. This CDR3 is CASSYSRNEQFF. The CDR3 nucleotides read TGCGCCAGCAGCTATAGCAGGAATGAGCAGTTCTTC.

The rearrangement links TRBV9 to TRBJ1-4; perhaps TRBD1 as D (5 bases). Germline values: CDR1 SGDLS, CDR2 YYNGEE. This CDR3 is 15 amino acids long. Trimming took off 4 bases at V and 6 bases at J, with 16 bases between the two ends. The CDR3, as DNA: TGTGCCAGCAGCCCCCGGGGGAGGCTTCATGAAAAACTGTTTTTT. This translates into CASSPRGRLHEKLFF.

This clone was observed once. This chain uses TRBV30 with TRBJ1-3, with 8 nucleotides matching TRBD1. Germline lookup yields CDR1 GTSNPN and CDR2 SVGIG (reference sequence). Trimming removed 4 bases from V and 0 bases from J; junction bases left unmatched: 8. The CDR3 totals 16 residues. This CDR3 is CAWTLFGQGSGNTIYF. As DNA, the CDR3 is TGTGCCTGGACTCTATTTGGACAGGGCTCTGGAAACACCATATATTTT. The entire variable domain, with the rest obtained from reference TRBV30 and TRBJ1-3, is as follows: SQTIHQWPATLVQPVGSPLSLECTVEGTSNPNLYWYRQAAGRGLQLLFYSVGIGQISSEVPQNLSASRPQDRQFILSSKKLLLSDSGFYLCAWTLFGQGSGNTIYFGEGSWLTVV.

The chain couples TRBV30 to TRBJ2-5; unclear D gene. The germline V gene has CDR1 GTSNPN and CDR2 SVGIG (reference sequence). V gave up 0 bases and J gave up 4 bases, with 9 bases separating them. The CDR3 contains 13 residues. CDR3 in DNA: TGTGCCTGGAGTGTAGTAGTCGGAGAGACCCAGTACTTC. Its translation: CAWSVVVGETQYF.

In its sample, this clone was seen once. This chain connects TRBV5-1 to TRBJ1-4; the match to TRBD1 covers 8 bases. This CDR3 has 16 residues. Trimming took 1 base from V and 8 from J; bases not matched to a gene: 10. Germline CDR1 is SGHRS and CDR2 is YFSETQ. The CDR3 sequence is CASSLTPGQAEEKLFF. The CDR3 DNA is TGCGCCAGCAGCTTGACACCGGGACAGGCCGAAGAAAAACTGTTTTTT.

The CDR3 coding sequence is TGTGCCAGCAGCTTCGACAGAAGCAATCAGCCCCAGCATTTT. It yields the protein CASSFDRSNQPQHF. The chain couples TRBV7-8 to TRBJ1-5, with D perhaps matching TRBD1 (5 bases). Germline CDR1 is SGHVS and CDR2 is FQNEAQ. CDR3 length: 14 residues. Between the trimmed V and J ends, which lost 3 bases and 1 base, there was a span of 7 bases.

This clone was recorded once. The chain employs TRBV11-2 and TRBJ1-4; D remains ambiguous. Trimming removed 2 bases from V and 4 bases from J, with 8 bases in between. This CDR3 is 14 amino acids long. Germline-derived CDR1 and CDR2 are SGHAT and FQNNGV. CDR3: CASSLFSSNEKLFF. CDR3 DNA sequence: TGTGCCAGCAGCTTATTTAGCAGTAATGAAAAACTGTTTTTT.

The CDR3, as DNA: TGTGCCAGTAGTATGGGGGGCGCGGGGAGCTCCTACAATGAGCAGTTCTTC. Its protein product is CASSMGGAGSSYNEQFF. This sequence joins TRBV19 and TRBJ2-1; D might be TRBD1 or TRBD2, each matching 6 bases. The CDR3 is made up of 17 amino acids. The ends were cut back, 3 bases at V and 0 bases at J, with 15 bases in the middle. Germline V gene sequence: CDR1 LNHDA, CDR2 SQIVND (reference sequence).

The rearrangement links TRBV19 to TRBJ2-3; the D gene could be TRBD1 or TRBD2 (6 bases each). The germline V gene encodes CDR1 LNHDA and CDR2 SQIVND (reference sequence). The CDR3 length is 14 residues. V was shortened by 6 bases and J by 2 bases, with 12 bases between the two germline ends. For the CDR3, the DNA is TGTGCCAGTAGAATGAGGGGGGTCACAGATACGCAGTATTTT. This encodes CASRMRGVTDTQYF. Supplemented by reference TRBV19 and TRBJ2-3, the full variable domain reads DGGITQSPKYLFRKEGQNVTLSCEQNLNHDAMYWYRQDPGQGLRLIYYSQIVNDFQKGDIAEGYSVSREKKESFPLTVTSAQKNPTAFYLCASRMRGVTDTQYFGPGTRLTVL.

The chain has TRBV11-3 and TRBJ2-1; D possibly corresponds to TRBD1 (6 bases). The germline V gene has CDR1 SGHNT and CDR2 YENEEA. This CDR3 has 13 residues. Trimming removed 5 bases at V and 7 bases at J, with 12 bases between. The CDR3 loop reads CASSRPGTNEQFF. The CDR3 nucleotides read TGTGCCAGCAGCCGACCCGGGACAAATGAGCAGTTCTTC.

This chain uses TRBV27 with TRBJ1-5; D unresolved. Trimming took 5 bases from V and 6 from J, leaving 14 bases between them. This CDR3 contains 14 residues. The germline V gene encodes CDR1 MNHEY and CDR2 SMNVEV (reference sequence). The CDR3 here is CASSLRQFSQPQHF. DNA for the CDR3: TGTGCCAGCAGTCTCCGGCAGTTTAGTCAGCCCCAGCATTTT.

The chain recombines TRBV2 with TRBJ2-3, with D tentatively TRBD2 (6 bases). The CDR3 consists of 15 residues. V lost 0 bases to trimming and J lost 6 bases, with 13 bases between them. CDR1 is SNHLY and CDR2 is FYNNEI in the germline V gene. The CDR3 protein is CASSEAGGFGDTQYF. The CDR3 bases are TGTGCCAGCAGTGAAGCGGGGGGATTCGGGGATACGCAGTATTTT.

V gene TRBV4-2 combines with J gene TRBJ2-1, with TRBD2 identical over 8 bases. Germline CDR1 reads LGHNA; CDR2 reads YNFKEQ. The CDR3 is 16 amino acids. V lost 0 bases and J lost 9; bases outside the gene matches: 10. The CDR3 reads CASSQESRGAGGEQFF. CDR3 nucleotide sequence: TGTGCCAGCAGCCAAGAGTCGCGGGGGGCCGGGGGTGAGCAGTTCTTC.

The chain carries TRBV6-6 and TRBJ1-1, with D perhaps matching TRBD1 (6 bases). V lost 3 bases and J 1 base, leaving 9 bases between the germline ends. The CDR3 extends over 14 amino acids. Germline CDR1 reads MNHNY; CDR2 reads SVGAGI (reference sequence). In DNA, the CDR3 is TGTGCCAGCAGTTATCGACAGGAGAACACTGAAGCTTTCTTT. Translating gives CASSYRQENTEAFF.

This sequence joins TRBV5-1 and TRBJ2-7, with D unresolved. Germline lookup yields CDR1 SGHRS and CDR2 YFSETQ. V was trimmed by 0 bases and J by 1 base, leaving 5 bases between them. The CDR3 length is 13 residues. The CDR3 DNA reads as TGCGCCAGCAGCTTGGGCCAGTCCTACGAGCAGTACTTC. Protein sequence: CASSLGQSYEQYF.

DNA of the CDR3: TGCGCCAGCAGCTTGGTGGGCGGGACGAACACCGGGGAGCTGTTTTTT. This sequence encodes CASSLVGGTNTGELFF. The chain combines TRBV5-1 with TRBJ2-2; tentative D call: TRBD2 (6 bases). Germline V gene lookup returns CDR1 SGHRS and CDR2 YFSETQ. V shed 0 bases and J shed 0 bases, with 9 bases lying between them. The CDR3 consists of 16 residues.

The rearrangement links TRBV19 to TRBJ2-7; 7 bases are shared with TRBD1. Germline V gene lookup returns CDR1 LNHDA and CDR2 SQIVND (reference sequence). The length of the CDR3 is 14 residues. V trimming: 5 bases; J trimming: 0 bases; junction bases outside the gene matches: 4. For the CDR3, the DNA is TGTGCCAGTAGTCCGGGACAGTCCTCCTACGAGCAGTACTTC. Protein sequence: CASSPGQSSYEQYF.

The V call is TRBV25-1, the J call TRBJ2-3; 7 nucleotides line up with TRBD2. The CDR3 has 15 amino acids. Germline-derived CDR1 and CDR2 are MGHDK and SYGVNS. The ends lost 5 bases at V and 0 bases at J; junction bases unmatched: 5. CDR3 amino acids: CASSLEGGSTDTQYF. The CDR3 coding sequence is TGTGCCAGCAGTTTAGAGGGAGGGAGCACAGATACGCAGTATTTT.

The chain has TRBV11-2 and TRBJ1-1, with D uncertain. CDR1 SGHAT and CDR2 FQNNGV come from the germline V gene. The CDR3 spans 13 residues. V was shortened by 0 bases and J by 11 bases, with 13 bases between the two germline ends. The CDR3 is CASSLDLGIRAFF. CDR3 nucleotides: TGTGCCAGCAGCTTAGATTTGGGGATAAGGGCTTTCTTT. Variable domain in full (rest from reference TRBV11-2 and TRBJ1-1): EAGVAQSPRYKIIEKRQSVAFWCNPISGHATLYWYQQILGQGPKLLIQFQNNGVVDDSQLPKDRFSAERLKGVDSTLKIQPAKLEDSAVYLCASSLDLGIRAFFGQGTRLTVV.

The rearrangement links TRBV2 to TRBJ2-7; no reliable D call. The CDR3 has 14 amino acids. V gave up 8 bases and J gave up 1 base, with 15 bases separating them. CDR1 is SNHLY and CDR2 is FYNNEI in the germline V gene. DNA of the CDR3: TGTGCCAGCCACCGCGACGGCTCATCCTACGAGCAGTACTTC. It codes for CASHRDGSSYEQYF.

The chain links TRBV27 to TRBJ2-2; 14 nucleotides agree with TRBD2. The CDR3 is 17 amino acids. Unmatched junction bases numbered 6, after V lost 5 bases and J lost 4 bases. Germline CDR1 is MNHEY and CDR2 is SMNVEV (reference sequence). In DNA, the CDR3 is TGTGCCAGCAGTCCGGGACTAGCGGGAGTGAGCACCGGGGAGCTGTTTTTT. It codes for CASSPGLAGVSTGELFF.

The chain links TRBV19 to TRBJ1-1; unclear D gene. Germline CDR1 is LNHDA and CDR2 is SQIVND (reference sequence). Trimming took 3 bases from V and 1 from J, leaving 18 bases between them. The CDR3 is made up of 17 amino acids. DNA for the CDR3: TGTGCCAGTAGTATCCGGCCAGCCTCAGGAGGGAACACTGAAGCTTTCTTT. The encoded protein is CASSIRPASGGNTEAFF.